The 25 T cell receptor beta chains below were found in one sample sequenced in a study of OX40 agonist ivuxolimab in advanced cancers. TCRdb's table, derived via immunoSEQ multiplex PCR, lists solely in-frame clones and lacks some. The sample holds tens of thousands of clones, around 80% seen once. The sequenced sample was CD4+ or CD8+ T cells sorted from blood, obtained in a trial of the OX40 agonist ivuxolimab. These receptors all stem from an adult with an advanced solid tumor such as melanoma, head and neck, liver or kidney cancer.

The rearrangement joins TRBV5-1 to TRBJ2-2; D not resolved. From germline, CDR1 is SGHRS and CDR2 YFSETQ. This CDR3 is built from 14 residues. Trimming cost V 4 bases and J 6 bases, with 13 bases left between them. The CDR3, as DNA: TGCGCCAGCAGCCCCTCGGCAGGCCCCGGGGAGCTGTTTTTT. This translates into CASSPSAGPGELFF.

This clone was seen once. The chain joins TRBV5-4 to TRBJ2-7, with D perhaps matching TRBD1 (6 bases). CDR3 length equals 14 residues. V was trimmed by 0 bases and J by 0 bases, leaving 7 bases between them. Germline lookup yields CDR1 SGHNT and CDR2 YYREEE (reference sequence). The CDR3 is CASSLGQDSYEQYF. CDR3 coding DNA: TGTGCCAGCAGCTTGGGACAGGACTCCTACGAGCAGTACTTC. Combining the CDR3 with reference TRBV5-4 and TRBJ2-7 gives the whole variable domain ETGVTQSPTHLIKTRGQQVTLRCSSQSGHNTVSWYQQALGQGPQFIFQYYREEENGRGNFPPRFSGLQFPNYSSELNVNALELDDSALYLCASSLGQDSYEQYFGPGTRLTVT.

V is TRBV11-1 and J is TRBJ1-1; D call uncertain. This CDR3 region has 14 residues. Germline-derived CDR1 and CDR2 are SGHAT and FQDESV (reference sequence). The V end lost 4 bases, the J end lost 10 bases, and 19 bases lay between the germline ends. In DNA form, the CDR3 reads TGTGCCAGCAGCTCAACGGACGGGAGATGGGGAGCTTTCTTT. Translated, it gives CASSSTDGRWGAFF.

The gene calls are TRBV7-2 and TRBJ2-5, with 7 bases fitting TRBD2. The CDR3 is made up of 15 amino acids. V shed 3 bases, J shed 5 bases, and the junction held 9 bases outside the gene matches. Germline CDR1 is SGHTA and CDR2 is FQGNSA. The CDR3 here is CASSFNAGEGETQYF. CDR3 coding DNA: TGTGCCAGCAGCTTCAACGCGGGAGAAGGGGAGACCCAGTACTTC.

This rearrangement joins TRBV11-2 to TRBJ1-6, with a weak D call TRBD1 (5 bases). The CDR3 length is 15 residues. V lost 5 bases, J lost 6 bases, and 14 bases lay in between. The germline V gene encodes CDR1 SGHAT and CDR2 FQNNGV. The CDR3 loop reads CASSPTTRANSPLHF. The DNA of the CDR3 is TGTGCCAGCAGCCCTACCACCAGGGCTAATTCACCCCTCCACTTT.

The genes are TRBV30 and TRBJ1-3; D might be TRBD1 (5 bases). V dropped 4 bases and J dropped 0 bases, with 16 bases sitting between them. The CDR3 runs 16 residues. The germline V gene has CDR1 GTSNPN and CDR2 SVGIG (reference sequence). The CDR3, as DNA: TGTGCCTGGAACCGCAAGGGGCTTCTCTCTGGAAACACCATATATTTT. It encodes CAWNRKGLLSGNTIYF.

V and J are TRBV19 and TRBJ2-3; 11 bases line up with TRBD1. The CDR3 extends over 14 amino acids. V dropped 1 base and J dropped 7; count of bases not matched to a gene: 1. Germline V lookup: CDR1 LNHDA, CDR2 SQIVND (reference sequence). The CDR3 coding sequence is TGTGCCAGTAGTATAGGGACAGGGGGCTATACGCAGTATTTT. Encoded protein: CASSIGTGGYTQYF.

Turning to this clone: An end of the junction differs from the germline gene, which may be a read error. V usage is TRBV7-7 and J usage is TRBJ2-5, with D possibly TRBD1 on 6 matching bases. This CDR3 contains 15 residues. The germline V gene encodes CDR1 SSHAT and CDR2 FNYEAQ (reference sequence). The CDR3 nucleotides are TGTGCTAGCAGCTTAAACGCTGCAGGGGCAGAGACCCAGTACTTC. Its translation is CASSLNAAGAETQYF.

The chain recombines TRBV5-1 with TRBJ1-4; the D is unclear. Germline values: CDR1 SGHRS, CDR2 YFSETQ. Trimming removed 5 bases at V and 8 bases at J, with 13 bases between. The CDR3 is 13 amino acids. The CDR3 region is CASRVRPEEKLFF. The CDR3 region has the DNA TGCGCCAGCAGGGTGCGGCCTGAGGAAAAACTGTTTTTT.

This sequence joins TRBV6-5 and TRBJ2-7, with D possibly matching TRBD2 (6 bases). The germline V gene encodes CDR1 MNHEY and CDR2 SVGAGI. This CDR3 region has 12 residues. Between the trimmed V and J ends, which lost 8 bases and 5 bases, there was a span of 13 bases. The CDR3 protein is CASLTSGHEQYF. CDR3 nucleotide sequence: TGTGCCAGCCTGACTAGTGGCCACGAGCAGTACTTC.

This clone was seen only once. The chain links TRBV4-2 to TRBJ2-1; perhaps TRBD2 as D (5 bases). With 0 bases removed from V and 3 bases from J, the gap between germline ends came to 9 bases. CDR1 is LGHNA and CDR2 is YNFKEQ in the germline V gene. This CDR3 contains 15 residues. In DNA, the CDR3 is TGTGCCAGCAGCCAAGATTACACTAGCTACAATGAGCAGTTCTTC. Protein sequence: CASSQDYTSYNEQFF.

The genes are TRBV25-1 and TRBJ1-2, with TRBD1 matching 7 bases. The CDR3 covers 15 residues. Germline assignment: CDR1 MGHDK and CDR2 SYGVNS. V lost 4 bases and J lost 4; bases outside the gene matches: 9. CDR3 bases: TGTGCCAGCAGTGCTGGAGGGCGGGACAGCTATGGCTACACCTTC. Amino acid sequence: CASSAGGRDSYGYTF.

The chain couples TRBV5-1 to TRBJ1-1, with D maybe TRBD1 (6 bases). V gave up 0 bases and J gave up 3 bases, with 12 bases separating them. Germline V lookup: CDR1 SGHRS, CDR2 YFSETQ. The CDR3 sequence is 15 residues long. Here the CDR3 reads CASSLVQGGDTEAFF. The CDR3 nucleotides are TGCGCCAGCAGCTTGGTACAGGGCGGGGACACTGAAGCTTTCTTT.

As to this clone: One end of the junction does not line up with germline, which may come from a read error. The rearrangement links TRBV7-2 to TRBJ1-1, with a possible D match to TRBD1 (5 bases). The CDR3 covers 16 residues. Germline-derived CDR1 and CDR2 are SGHTA and FQGNSA. As DNA, the CDR3 is TGCGCCAGCAGCCAAGATACTGCCGGGGGGAACACTGAAGCTTTCTTT. It codes for CASSQDTAGGNTEAFF.

This clone was counted only a few times. V usage is TRBV6-6 and J usage is TRBJ1-5; D not certain. This CDR3 region has 15 residues. V shed 5 bases and J shed 0 bases, with 11 bases lying between them. Germline CDR1 MNHNY, CDR2 SVGAGI (reference sequence). The CDR3 region has the DNA TGTGCCAGCAGTAGCCTTTCCATTAGCAATCAGCCCCAGCATTTT. This sequence encodes CASSSLSISNQPQHF.

The chain combines TRBV2 with TRBJ2-7, with 10 bases that match TRBD1. V shed 2 bases, J shed 5 bases, and the junction held 21 bases outside the gene matches. The V gene's germline CDR1 is SNHLY and CDR2 FYNNEI. CDR3 length: 20 residues. CDR3 sequence reads: CASSESTVIVEDRGGHEQYF. CDR3 nucleotides: TGTGCCAGCAGTGAATCCACAGTTATAGTCGAGGACAGGGGGGGCCACGAGCAGTACTTC. The whole variable domain, remainder taken from reference TRBV2 and TRBJ2-7, is EPEVTQTPSHQVTQMGQEVILRCVPISNHLYFYWYRQILGQKVEFLVSFYNNEISEKSEIFDDQFSVERPDGSNFTLKIRSTKLEDSAMYFCASSESTVIVEDRGGHEQYFGPGTRLTVT.

The V call is TRBV11-3, the J call TRBJ2-7, with 9 bases matching TRBD1. Germline V gene lookup returns CDR1 SGHNT and CDR2 YENEEA. Losses at the gene ends were 0 bases for V and 2 bases for J; bases not matched to a gene: 11. This CDR3 contains 18 residues. CDR3 loop: CASSLEGGGGQGTYEQYF. In nucleotides, the CDR3 is TGTGCCAGCAGCTTAGAGGGCGGAGGCGGACAGGGGACCTACGAGCAGTACTTC.

V gene TRBV19 combines with J gene TRBJ1-5, with D possibly TRBD1 on 5 matching bases. The CDR3 has 16 residues. Per germline, CDR1 LNHDA and CDR2 SQIVND (reference sequence). Trimming took 3 bases from V and 2 from J, leaving 14 bases between them. CDR3 residues: CASSIGGGLGNQPQHF. As DNA, the CDR3 is TGTGCCAGTAGTATTGGGGGAGGCCTTGGCAATCAGCCCCAGCATTTT.

The chain carries TRBV7-9 and TRBJ1-1; TRBD1 might be the D (6 bases). The CDR3 extends over 15 amino acids. Germline CDR1 SEHNR, CDR2 FQNEAQ (reference sequence). V was shortened by 1 base and J by 5 bases, with 14 bases between the two germline ends. The CDR3 is CASSLGGRGGTEAFF. CDR3 nucleotide sequence: TGTGCCAGCAGCTTAGGTGGCAGGGGAGGAACTGAAGCTTTCTTT. Based on the CDR3 plus reference TRBV7-9 and TRBJ1-1, the full variable domain is DTGVSQNPRHKITKRGQNVTFRCDPISEHNRLYWYRQTLGQGPEFLTYFQNEAQLEKSRLLSDRFSAERPKGSFSTLEIQRTEQGDSAMYLCASSLGGRGGTEAFFGQGTRLTVV.

V gene TRBV7-8 combines with J gene TRBJ2-7; 8 bases map to TRBD1. The junction had 1 base not matched to a gene; V was cut back by 1 base and J by 5 bases. CDR3 length: 13 amino acids. Per germline, CDR1 SGHVS and CDR2 FQNEAQ. CDR3 DNA sequence: TGTGCCAGCAGCTTAGACAGGGGGGACGAGCAGTACTTC. Translation gives CASSLDRGDEQYF.

This chain uses TRBV27 with TRBJ2-1; TRBD2 aligns across 7 bases. V lost 5 bases and J lost 6; bases outside the gene matches: 13. The germline gives CDR1 MNHEY, CDR2 SMNVEV (reference sequence). The CDR3 is 16 amino acids. The CDR3 spells CASSPGGSGKLNEQFF. In DNA, the CDR3 is TGTGCCAGCAGTCCCGGGGGGAGCGGGAAACTCAATGAGCAGTTCTTC.

This rearrangement joins TRBV27 to TRBJ2-1; the D is unclear. The V gene's germline CDR1 is MNHEY and CDR2 SMNVEV (reference sequence). The CDR3 consists of 13 residues. V was cut by 3 bases and J by 3 bases, with 6 bases left in between. Here the CDR3 reads CASSFAIYNEQFF. CDR3 DNA sequence: TGTGCCAGCAGTTTCGCGATCTACAATGAGCAGTTCTTC.

The V gene is TRBV9, the J gene TRBJ2-5, with no clear D. Germline CDR1 reads SGDLS; CDR2 reads YYNGEE. Trimming took 0 bases from V and 2 from J, leaving 2 bases between them. This CDR3 region has 12 residues. The CDR3 region is CASSVGQETQYF. The CDR3 nucleotides are TGTGCCAGCAGCGTAGGACAAGAGACCCAGTACTTC.

This clone was picked up a small number of times. The chain has TRBV19 and TRBJ1-5; D ambiguous. Per germline, CDR1 LNHDA and CDR2 SQIVND (reference sequence). This CDR3 has 14 amino acids. The V gene lost 5 bases and the J gene lost 0 bases, with 8 bases spanning the gap. For the CDR3, the DNA is TGTGCCAGTAGTTACGACTTTAGCAATCAGCCCCAGCATTTT. It encodes CASSYDFSNQPQHF.

This chain uses TRBV6-5 with TRBJ2-7; no definite D call. The CDR3 loop spans 13 amino acids. Germline CDR1 is MNHEY and CDR2 is SVGAGI. V gave up 8 bases and J gave up 3 bases, with 14 bases separating them. CDR3 coding DNA: TGTGCCAGCCAAGACTCACATGGCTACGAGCAGTACTTC. As protein: CASQDSHGYEQYF.